The 15 T cell receptor beta chains in this list originate from one sample, sequenced in a study of early stage breast cancer tumors. The repertoire was sequenced with immunoSEQ multiplex PCR; TCRdb's copy has only in-frame clones and lacks some. The sample yields around 28,000 clones, about 70% seen once. The sequenced sample was blood. The origin of the receptors is a person aged 50 to 59 with breast cancer.

The chain combines TRBV7-2 with TRBJ2-7, with D possibly matching TRBD2 (6 bases). This CDR3 region has 13 residues. V lost 7 bases, J lost 2 bases, and 12 bases lay in between. CDR1 SGHTA and CDR2 FQGNSA come from the germline V gene. The CDR3 sequence is CASTRRGAYEQYF. CDR3 sequence (DNA): TGTGCCAGCACCCGGCGGGGTGCCTACGAGCAGTACTTC.

The genes are TRBV5-1 and TRBJ2-7, with D perhaps matching TRBD1 (6 bases). Germline loops: CDR1 SGHRS, CDR2 YFSETQ. The CDR3 runs to 13 residues. Trimming stripped 0 bases from V and 5 bases from J, with 9 bases between. The CDR3 DNA reads TGCGCCAGCAGCTTGGACAGGGTGAACGAGCAGTACTTC. This sequence encodes CASSLDRVNEQYF.

The genes are TRBV2 and TRBJ1-3; D gene unclear. Germline CDR1 reads SNHLY; CDR2 reads FYNNEI. The V end lost 7 bases, the J end lost 2 bases, and 12 bases lay between the germline ends. The CDR3 consists of 14 residues. This CDR3 is CASKKAITGNTIYF. The CDR3 nucleotides read TGTGCCAGCAAGAAGGCGATCACTGGAAACACCATATATTTT.

This sequence joins TRBV4-2 and TRBJ2-1, with 9 bases aligning to TRBD2. V trimming: 4 bases; J trimming: 3 bases; junction bases outside the gene matches: 7. The CDR3 is 16 amino acids. Germline values: CDR1 LGHNA, CDR2 YNFKEQ. For the CDR3, the DNA is TGTGCCAGCAGCCCCATAGCGGGAGAGATCTACAATGAGCAGTTCTTC. This codes for CASSPIAGEIYNEQFF.

In its sample, this clone was seen a few times. V usage is TRBV6-4 and J usage is TRBJ1-4; unclear D gene. The V gene's germline CDR1 is MRHNA and CDR2 SNTAGT. The CDR3 is 15 residues long. Trimming pared 4 bases from V and 1 base from J, leaving 10 bases between. CDR3 nucleotide sequence: TGTGCCAGCAGTGTCTCGGTTGGAACTAATGAAAAACTGTTTTTT. This sequence encodes CASSVSVGTNEKLFF.

V is TRBV10-3 and J is TRBJ2-1; a weak D match, TRBD2 (6 bases). CDR1 is ENHRY, CDR2 SYGVKD, per germline. Trimming took 10 bases from V and 2 from J, leaving 18 bases between them. The CDR3 runs to 15 residues. Here the CDR3 reads CATNPDGSTYNEQFF. CDR3 DNA sequence: TGTGCCACCAACCCGGACGGGAGTACCTACAATGAGCAGTTCTTC.

This clone occurred a few times. The chain employs TRBV29-1 and TRBJ1-5, with D perhaps matching TRBD1 (6 bases). The germline V gene encodes CDR1 SQVTM and CDR2 ANQGSEA. With 6 bases removed from V and 4 bases from J, the gap between germline ends came to 13 bases. The CDR3 has 13 residues. The CDR3, as DNA: TGCAGCGTCCTAGGACAGCCTAATCAGCCCCAGCATTTT. It encodes CSVLGQPNQPQHF.

J is TRBJ2-7 and V is TRBV4-3; D remains ambiguous. The V gene lost 0 bases and the J gene lost 2 bases, with 14 bases spanning the gap. The CDR3 is 16 residues long. Germline V gives CDR1 LGHNA, CDR2 YSLEER. In nucleotides, the CDR3 is TGCGCCAGCAGCCAAGAAACGGGCGGCGGAACCTACGAGCAGTACTTC. Its protein product is CASSQETGGGTYEQYF.

This clone has just a few counts. The V call is TRBV6-6, the J call TRBJ2-5; D may be TRBD1 (5 bases). V dropped 8 bases and J dropped 7 bases, with 8 bases sitting between them. The CDR3 is 10 amino acids. In germline, CDR1 is MNHNY, CDR2 SVGAGI (reference sequence). The CDR3 loop reads CASRQGTQYF. The CDR3 nucleotides read TGTGCCAGCCGCCAGGGGACCCAGTACTTC.

The chain has TRBV19 and TRBJ1-2; D is undetermined. Per the germline V gene, CDR1 is LNHDA and CDR2 is SQIVND (reference sequence). This CDR3 comprises 13 residues. V dropped 9 bases and J dropped 2 bases, with 13 bases sitting between them. CDR3 amino acids: CASYLRGNYGYTF. The CDR3 DNA is TGTGCCAGCTATCTGAGAGGGAACTATGGCTACACCTTC.

The chain links TRBV5-1 to TRBJ2-7; 14 bases are a match to TRBD2. Germline V gene lookup returns CDR1 SGHRS and CDR2 YFSETQ. This CDR3 comprises 17 residues. Losses at the gene ends were 4 bases for V and 5 bases for J; bases not matched to a gene: 11. CDR3 bases: TGCGCCAGCAGCCCCCGGGGACTAGCGGGAGTTACCGACGAGCAGTACTTC. Its translation is CASSPRGLAGVTDEQYF.

This clone was picked up a small number of times. V and J are TRBV19 and TRBJ1-2, with 11 bases that match TRBD1. The CDR3 has 14 amino acids. CDR1 is LNHDA, CDR2 SQIVND, per germline (reference sequence). V lost 5 bases to trimming and J lost 7 bases; unmatched junction nucleotides: 6. The CDR3 spells CASSPGTGGVGYTF. The CDR3, as DNA: TGTGCCAGTAGTCCAGGGACAGGGGGTGTTGGCTACACCTTC.

This sequence joins TRBV9 and TRBJ2-5; TRBD2 matches at 9 bases. The germline V gene has CDR1 SGDLS and CDR2 YYNGEE. V shed 0 bases and J 4 bases; nucleotides not matched to a gene: 1. The CDR3 spans 14 residues. The CDR3 coding sequence is TGTGCCAGCAGCGTAGGTAGCGGGAGAGAGACCCAGTACTTC. Protein product: CASSVGSGRETQYF.

The gene calls are TRBV5-6 and TRBJ2-7; 7 bases are a match to TRBD1. This CDR3 spans 14 amino acids. The germline gives CDR1 SGHDT, CDR2 YYEEEE. J lost 0 bases, V lost 5 bases, and 5 bases had no gene match. The CDR3 sequence is CASSSTGNSYEQYF. The CDR3 DNA reads TGTGCCAGCAGTTCGACAGGGAACTCCTACGAGCAGTACTTC.

The chain is built from TRBV5-6 and TRBJ1-4; D perhaps matches TRBD1 (5 bases). Germline V gene data show CDR1 as SGHDT and CDR2 as YYEEEE. V was shortened by 4 bases and J by 8 bases, with 18 bases between the two germline ends. This CDR3 has 15 amino acids. The CDR3 region has the DNA TGTGCCAGCAGCCGCGGAGGGGTACGGGGAGAAAAACTGTTTTTT. Translated: CASSRGGVRGEKLFF.